One T cell receptor (beta chain) is described in this entry. What it recognizes is unknown. The ends were cut back, 2 bases at V and 3 bases at J, with 13 bases in the middle. The CDR3 totals 15 residues. Germline CDR1 reads SEHNR; CDR2 reads FQNEAQ (reference sequence). The record originates from a study of long-term antiretroviral therapy in people with HIV. Background on the study: It was about a decade before the 2015 immediate-ART recommendation that the earliest samples were taken.

With survey level as its setting, the immunoSEQ assay was v3.0. TCRdb's table, derived via immunoSEQ multiplex PCR, lists solely in-frame clones and lacks some. The sample yields around 20,000 clones, approximately 92% seen once. Study-wide points: In samples taken after ART, diversity increased but remained below transplant donor control levels. At every time point, clones expanded before ART dominated the repertoire.

Specimens held about 0.9-11 million cryopreserved PBMC prior to DNA extraction. The sequence was obtained from a man aged 50 or older with HIV. V and J are TRBV7-9 and TRBJ1-1; D is perhaps TRBD1 (5 bases). The sequenced sample was unsorted PBMCs, obtained 4.2 years after starting antiretroviral therapy. Here the CDR3 DNA reads TGTGCCAGCAGCTTATTGGCAGGGTCGCACACTGAAGCTTTCTTT. Translating gives CASSLLAGSHTEAFF.